This T cell receptor beta chain is drawn from a study of T cell responses to AZD1222 COVID-19 vaccine. Findings and limits, study-wide: As reported, nearly half of all spike-specific TCRs target variant regions that are unmutated.

Note on this clone: Antigen unknown.

This CDR3 is built from 17 residues. Germline CDR1 and CDR2: MDHEN and SYDVKM. Trimming left V 4 bases short and J 0 bases short, with 18 bases between. Analysis merged second doses at about 4 or about 12 weeks. Profiled with immunoSEQ multiplex PCR; TCRdb holds only in-frame clones, not every one. The table lists around 150,000 clones, around 94% of them singletons, with over 4.5% in the top ten. The clonotype comes from an adult who received the AZD1222 COVID-19 vaccine. The sample in question was peripheral blood, obtained 28 days after the second AZD1222 dose. The chain is built from TRBV28 and TRBJ1-2; the D is unclear. DNA for the CDR3: TGTGCCAGCAGTTCTCCTCTGGGGAGGGAAGCTAACTATGGCTACACCTTC. Encoded protein: CASSSPLGREANYGYTF.